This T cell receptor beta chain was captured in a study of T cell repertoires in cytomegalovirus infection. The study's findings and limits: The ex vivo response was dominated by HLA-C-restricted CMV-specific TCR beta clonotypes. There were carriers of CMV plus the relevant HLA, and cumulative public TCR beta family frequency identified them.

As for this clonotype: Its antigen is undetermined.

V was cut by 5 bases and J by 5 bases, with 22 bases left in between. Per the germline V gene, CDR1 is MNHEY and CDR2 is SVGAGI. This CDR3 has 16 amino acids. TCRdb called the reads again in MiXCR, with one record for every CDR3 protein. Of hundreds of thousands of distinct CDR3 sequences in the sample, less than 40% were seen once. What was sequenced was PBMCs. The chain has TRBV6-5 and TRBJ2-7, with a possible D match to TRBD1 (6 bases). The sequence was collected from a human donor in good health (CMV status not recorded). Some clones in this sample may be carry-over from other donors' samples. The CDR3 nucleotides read TGTGCCAGCAGTACCTTTGGGACACCCATTAGCGACGAGCAGTACTTC. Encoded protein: CASSTFGTPISDEQYF.